The clone carrying this T cell receptor beta chain has just a few counts. This sample was taken from a study of T cells in localized non-small cell lung cancer. Using immunoSEQ multiplex PCR, the repertoire was profiled, and TCRdb retains in-frame clones only, with some absent. The data contain under 20,000 clones, roughly 86% of them singletons. With 0 bases clipped from V and 8 bases from J, the junction kept 8 bases outside the gene matches. The CDR3 is made up of 15 amino acids. In germline, CDR1 is SQVTM, CDR2 ANQGSEA. Here the sequenced sample was peripheral blood mononuclear cells, taken before any cancer treatment. This sequence joins TRBV29-1 and TRBJ1-4; 8 bases agree with TRBD1. The clonotype originates from a male donor at least 60 years old with stage II lung adenocarcinoma. The CDR3 protein is CSVEDQDRGKEKLFF. DNA for the CDR3: TGCAGCGTTGAAGACCAAGACAGGGGAAAGGAAAAACTGTTTTTT.